The 5 T cell receptor beta chains presented below share a single source sample, sequenced in a study of blood T cell repertoires in COVID-19 (dated by TCRdb to 2020 to 2022). Library creation used the immunoSEQ multiplex PCR assay. Here the immuneACCESS table is served through TCRdb, limited to in-frame sequences with V and J called. Missing clones are a known gap in these copies; in checked studies unresolved V genes cover under half, and the rest lacks a known reason. The sample table records roughly 290,000 clones; approximately 83% of these occur just once. The top ten hold approximately 15% of the sample. Source material: peripheral blood. These receptors were obtained from a person aged 70 to 85 with COVID-19, enrolled during active disease.

The rearrangement joins TRBV7-9 to TRBJ2-3; 12 bases fit TRBD2. The germline gives CDR1 SEHNR, CDR2 FQNEAQ (reference sequence). J was trimmed by 1 base and V by 8 bases; bases with no gene match: 1. CDR3 length: 14 amino acids. The CDR3 coding sequence is TGTGCCAGCCGACTAGCGGGGGGCACAGATACGCAGTATTTT. Protein product: CASRLAGGTDTQYF.

This chain uses TRBV11-2 with TRBJ1-1, with D possibly TRBD1 on 5 matching bases. V was cut by 0 bases and J by 0 bases, with 8 bases left in between. Per the germline V gene, CDR1 is SGHAT and CDR2 is FQNNGV. This CDR3 is 15 amino acids long. CDR3 amino acids: CASSLEGVVNTEAFF. The CDR3 DNA reads as TGTGCCAGCAGCTTAGAAGGGGTCGTGAACACTGAAGCTTTCTTT.

With respect to this clone: Other DNA sequences within the sample encode an identical CDR3. The chain has TRBV19 and TRBJ1-1; D may be TRBD1 (6 bases). CDR3 length equals 14 residues. Germline assignment: CDR1 LNHDA and CDR2 SQIVND (reference sequence). V lost 6 bases and J 1 base, leaving 12 bases between the germline ends. The chain's CDR3 is CASSLGQKNTEAFF. CDR3 DNA: TGTGCCAGTAGCCTAGGACAGAAGAACACTGAAGCTTTCTTT.

V and J are TRBV9 and TRBJ2-5; the D is unclear. Trimming took 0 bases from V and 1 from J, leaving 10 bases between them. Germline assignment: CDR1 SGDLS and CDR2 YYNGEE. The CDR3 consists of 15 residues. CDR3 sequence reads: CASSVGAASQETQYF. The DNA of the CDR3 is TGTGCCAGCAGCGTAGGCGCGGCGTCCCAAGAGACCCAGTACTTC.

V gene TRBV19 combines with J gene TRBJ1-1, with D perhaps matching TRBD1 (6 bases). The V gene lost 3 bases and the J gene lost 6 bases, with 14 bases spanning the gap. CDR1 LNHDA and CDR2 SQIVND come from the germline V gene (reference sequence). This CDR3 contains 14 residues. The CDR3 sequence: CASSIGSQGSEAFF. CDR3 DNA sequence: TGTGCCAGTAGTATCGGGTCGCAGGGGTCTGAAGCTTTCTTT. Supplemented by reference TRBV19 and TRBJ1-1, the full variable domain reads DGGITQSPKYLFRKEGQNVTLSCEQNLNHDAMYWYRQDPGQGLRLIYYSQIVNDFQKGDIAEGYSVSREKKESFPLTVTSAQKNPTAFYLCASSIGSQGSEAFFGQGTRLTVV.